The 11 T cell receptor beta chains below all came from one sample that was sequenced in a study of blood T cell repertoires in COVID-19. Data came from immunoSEQ multiplex PCR; TCRdb stores just in-frame clones and leaves some out. This table has approximately 500,000 clones, less than 90% appearing once. Sample: peripheral blood. The source is a woman between 45 and 65 years old with COVID-19, enrolled during active disease.

The CDR3 protein is CASRLRGTDTQYF. In DNA form, the CDR3 reads TGTGCCAGCAGGCTTCGAGGGACAGATACGCAGTATTTT. V and J are TRBV27 and TRBJ2-3; D is perhaps TRBD2 (5 bases). The germline V and J ends were trimmed by 6 bases and 3 bases, with 10 bases remaining between them. CDR1 is MNHEY, CDR2 SMNVEV, per germline (reference sequence). The CDR3 contains 13 residues.

This clone was seen only once. The chain recombines TRBV19 with TRBJ2-7; 8 bases align to TRBD1. Trimming cost V 3 bases and J 7 bases; bases outside gene matches: 8. The length of the CDR3 is 14 residues. Germline CDR1 reads LNHDA; CDR2 reads SQIVND (reference sequence). Here the CDR3 DNA reads TGTGCCAGTAGTATCCCGCAGGGGGCTGGAGAGCAGTACTTC. Residues: CASSIPQGAGEQYF.

The chain recombines TRBV9 with TRBJ1-2; D is unclear. Deletions cut 0 bases from V and 4 bases from J, with 7 bases between. Looked up from germline, CDR1 is SGDLS and CDR2 is YYNGEE. There are 13 residues in the CDR3. In nucleotides, the CDR3 is TGTGCCAGCAGCGTAGGGAACAGCTATGGCTACACCTTC. Translation: CASSVGNSYGYTF. Full variable domain (rest looked up from reference TRBV9 and TRBJ1-2): DSGVTQTPKHLITATGQRVTLRCSPRSGDLSVYWYQQSLDQGLQFLIQYYNGEERAKGNILERFSAQQFPDLHSELNLSSLELGDSALYFCASSVGNSYGYTFGSGTRLTVV.

J is TRBJ2-7 and V is TRBV28; TRBD1 agrees at 8 bases. The CDR3 sequence is 13 residues long. The ends lost 5 bases at V and 4 bases at J; junction bases unmatched: 4. CDR1 is MDHEN, CDR2 SYDVKM, per germline. Written as DNA, the CDR3 is TGTGCCAGCAGTGACGACAGGGGATACGAGCAGTACTTC. It yields the protein CASSDDRGYEQYF. Supplemented by reference TRBV28 and TRBJ2-7, the full variable domain reads DVKVTQSSRYLVKRTGEKVFLECVQDMDHENMFWYRQDPGLGLRLIYFSYDVKMKEKGDIPEGYSVSREKKERFSLILESASTNQTSMYLCASSDDRGYEQYFGPGTRLTVT.

The chain recombines TRBV15 with TRBJ1-6, with 10 positions matching TRBD1. Trimming took 1 base from V and 8 from J; bases not matched to a gene: 5. This CDR3 has 16 amino acids. CDR1 and CDR2 from the germline V gene are LNHNV and YYDKDF (reference sequence). For the CDR3, the DNA is TGTGCCACCAGCAGAGGACAGGGGGCAGGGGATTCACCCCTCCACTTT. Translation: CATSRGQGAGDSPLHF.

The V and J genes are TRBV30 and TRBJ1-6; D unresolved. V was shortened by 4 bases and J by 2 bases, with 9 bases between the two germline ends. CDR3 length: 14 residues. Germline-derived CDR1 and CDR2 are GTSNPN and SVGIG (reference sequence). The CDR3 bases are TGTGCCTGGACGGGTTTGGCCTATAATTCACCCCTCCACTTT. This sequence encodes CAWTGLAYNSPLHF.

The gene calls are TRBV6-4 and TRBJ1-5; D not certain. V gave up 5 bases and J gave up 2 bases, with 10 bases separating them. The germline CDR1 and CDR2 sequences are MRHNA and SNTAGT. The CDR3 has 14 residues. The chain's CDR3 is CASSTYGGNQPQHF. Here the CDR3 DNA reads TGTGCCAGCAGTACCTACGGGGGCAATCAGCCCCAGCATTTT.

This clone was seen more than once but under ten times. The chain carries TRBV5-8 and TRBJ1-1, with D unclear. CDR3 length equals 15 residues. The germline V gene encodes CDR1 SGHTS and CDR2 YDEGEE. The ends were cut back, 3 bases at V and 2 bases at J, with 14 bases in the middle. CDR3 DNA: TGTGCCAGCAGCTCCCGACTGTTGGTAAACACTGAAGCTTTCTTT. It translates to CASSSRLLVNTEAFF.

V usage is TRBV5-1 and J usage is TRBJ2-7; weak D call: TRBD1 (7 bases). CDR1 and CDR2 (germline): SGHRS, YFSETQ. Trimming removed 4 bases from V and 1 base from J, with 18 bases in between. The CDR3 has 16 amino acids. The CDR3 protein is CASSEGGGGLSYEQYF. The CDR3 nucleotides are TGCGCCAGCAGCGAAGGAGGAGGGGGCTTATCCTACGAGCAGTACTTC.

The chain recombines TRBV2 with TRBJ1-2; the D gene is possibly TRBD1 (6 bases). V was shortened by 4 bases and J by 2 bases, with 11 bases between the two germline ends. This CDR3 contains 14 residues. In germline, CDR1 is SNHLY, CDR2 FYNNEI. For the CDR3, the DNA is TGTGCCAGCAGTGGAACAGGGCCGAACTATGGCTACACCTTC. Translation gives CASSGTGPNYGYTF.

On this clone: This same CDR3 is encoded by further DNA sequences in the sample. V and J are TRBV19 and TRBJ1-1, with D perhaps TRBD1 (5 bases). V was clipped by 3 bases and J by 1 base, with 9 bases between them. The V gene's germline CDR1 is LNHDA and CDR2 SQIVND (reference sequence). The CDR3 spans 14 residues. The CDR3 loop is CASSIGGWNTEAFF. The CDR3 DNA reads as TGTGCCAGTAGTATCGGGGGATGGAACACTGAAGCTTTCTTT.